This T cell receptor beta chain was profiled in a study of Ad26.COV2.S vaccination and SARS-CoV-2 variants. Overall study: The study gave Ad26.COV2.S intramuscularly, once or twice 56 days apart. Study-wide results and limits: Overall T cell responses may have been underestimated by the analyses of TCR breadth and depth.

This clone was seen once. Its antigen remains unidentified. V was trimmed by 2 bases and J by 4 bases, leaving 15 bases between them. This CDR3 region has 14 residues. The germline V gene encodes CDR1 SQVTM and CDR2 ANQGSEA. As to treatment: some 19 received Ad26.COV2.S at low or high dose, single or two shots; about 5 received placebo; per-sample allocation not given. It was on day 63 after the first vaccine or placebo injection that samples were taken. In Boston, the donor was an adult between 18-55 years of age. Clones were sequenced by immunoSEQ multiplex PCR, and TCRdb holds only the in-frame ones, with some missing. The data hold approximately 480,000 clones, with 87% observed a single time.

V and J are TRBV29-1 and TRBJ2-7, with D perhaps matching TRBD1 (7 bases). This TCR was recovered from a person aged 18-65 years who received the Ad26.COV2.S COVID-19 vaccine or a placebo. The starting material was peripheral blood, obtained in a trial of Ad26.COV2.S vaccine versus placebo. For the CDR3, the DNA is TGCAGCGTTGAATCGAGGGCAGGGGGGTACGAGCAGTACTTC. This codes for CSVESRAGGYEQYF.